Shown below are 29 T cell receptor beta chains from a single sample sequenced in a study of T cell responses to AZD1222 COVID-19 vaccine. The repertoire was sequenced with immunoSEQ multiplex PCR; TCRdb's copy has only in-frame clones and lacks some. The data contain about 130,000 clones, 80% to 95% of them singletons. The sequenced sample was peripheral blood, obtained on day 0 of AZD1222 vaccination. These receptors all come from an adult in good health.

This chain uses TRBV29-1 with TRBJ1-4; D is possibly TRBD1 (5 bases). This CDR3 spans 13 amino acids. Per germline, CDR1 SQVTM and CDR2 ANQGSEA. V was pared by 4 bases and J by 7 bases, with 13 bases between. CDR3 sequence: CSVGGVPREKLFF. CDR3 in DNA: TGCAGCGTTGGGGGGGTTCCGCGTGAAAAACTGTTTTTT.

CDR3 nucleotides: TGTGCCTCTAGCGGTCGTCTCAACTATGGCTACACCTTC. It specifies CASSGRLNYGYTF. This chain links TRBV30 with TRBJ1-2, with D unclear. Germline CDR1 is GTSNPN and CDR2 is SVGIG (reference sequence). The V gene lost 7 bases and the J gene lost 2 bases, with 14 bases spanning the gap. The length of the CDR3 is 13 residues.

This clone was picked up one time. V gene TRBV4-1 combines with J gene TRBJ1-4; the D is unclear. The CDR3 runs to 12 residues. The ends were cut back, 0 bases at V and 7 bases at J, with 3 bases in the middle. CDR1 and CDR2 (germline): MGHRA, YSYEKL. As DNA, the CDR3 is TGCGCCAGCAGCCAAGAATCTGAAAAACTGTTTTTT. This sequence encodes CASSQESEKLFF.

The V call is TRBV29-1, the J call TRBJ1-1; TRBD1 aligns across 8 bases. With V trimmed by 6 bases and J by 1 base, 7 bases remained unmatched. Germline V CDR1 and CDR2: SQVTM, ANQGSEA. The CDR3 is made up of 14 amino acids. The CDR3 region is CSVYNRGTNTEAFF. The DNA for the CDR3 is TGCAGCGTATATAACAGGGGGACGAACACTGAAGCTTTCTTT.

The rearrangement joins TRBV28 to TRBJ2-7, with D maybe TRBD1 (5 bases). Trimming removed 5 bases at V and 0 bases at J, with 11 bases between. CDR1 and CDR2 from the germline V gene are MDHEN and SYDVKM. This CDR3 is 14 amino acids long. The CDR3 is CASSPDNYSYEQYF. CDR3 DNA: TGTGCCAGCAGTCCGGACAACTACTCCTACGAGCAGTACTTC.

The gene calls are TRBV7-2 and TRBJ1-6; 8 nucleotides line up with TRBD1. V was clipped by 5 bases and J by 6 bases; unmatched bases: 9. Germline CDR1 and CDR2: SGHTA and FQGNSA. The CDR3 runs to 16 residues. The CDR3 region is CASSPQDRGRNSPLHF. CDR3 sequence (DNA): TGTGCCAGCAGCCCACAAGACAGGGGACGTAATTCACCCCTCCACTTT.

V and J are TRBV5-1 and TRBJ1-2, with 9 positions matching TRBD1. CDR1 SGHRS and CDR2 YFSETQ come from the germline V gene. The CDR3 extends over 15 amino acids. The J segment lost 4 bases and the V segment lost 0 bases, leaving 4 bases of the junction unmatched. This CDR3 is CASSLVGTGTYGYTF. The CDR3 DNA sequence: TGCGCCAGCAGCTTGGTTGGGACAGGGACCTATGGCTACACCTTC.

This chain uses TRBV6-2 or TRBV6-3 with TRBJ2-7, with D maybe TRBD2 (6 bases). Germline assignment: CDR1 MNHEY and CDR2 SVGEGT. The CDR3 consists of 14 residues. The ends were cut back, 0 bases at V and 5 bases at J, with 11 bases in the middle. The CDR3 DNA sequence: TGTGCCAGCAGTTACTCTTCGGGAGTTCACGAGCAGTACTTC. This sequence encodes CASSYSSGVHEQYF.

The chain has TRBV28 and TRBJ1-2, with D possibly being TRBD1 (6 bases). V was shortened by 5 bases and J by 8 bases, with 18 bases between the two germline ends. This CDR3 contains 14 residues. Germline V gene data show CDR1 as MDHEN and CDR2 as SYDVKM. CDR3 region: CASSTSGHSQGYTF. CDR3 DNA: TGTGCCAGCAGTACCTCGGGACATTCACAGGGCTACACCTTC.

The sample holds a few counts of this clone. The V gene is TRBV11-3, the J gene TRBJ2-2; the D gene is possibly TRBD1 (5 bases). The CDR3 sequence is 14 residues long. Trimming stripped 4 bases from V and 4 bases from J, with 10 bases between. Germline assignment: CDR1 SGHNT and CDR2 YENEEA. The CDR3 nucleotides are TGTGCCAGCAGCTGGGGCGGAAGCACCGGGGAGCTGTTTTTT. Translation gives CASSWGGSTGELFF.

This sequence joins TRBV6-1 and TRBJ2-3, with TRBD1 matching 9 bases. The germline gives CDR1 MNHNS, CDR2 SASEGT. V shed 2 bases and J 3 bases; nucleotides not matched to a gene: 3. The CDR3 runs to 15 residues. DNA of the CDR3: TGTGCCAGCAGTGAACCGGGACAGGGAACAGATACGCAGTATTTT. Its protein product is CASSEPGQGTDTQYF.

This sequence joins TRBV19 and TRBJ1-2, with 7 bases that match TRBD1. Germline CDR1 reads LNHDA; CDR2 reads SQIVND (reference sequence). This CDR3 has 11 amino acids. Losses at the gene ends were 6 bases for V and 7 bases for J; bases not matched to a gene: 2. DNA of the CDR3: TGTGCCAGTAGCACAGGGGTTGGCTACACCTTC. This codes for CASSTGVGYTF.

The chain carries TRBV11-2 and TRBJ2-7; D may be TRBD1 or TRBD2 (5 bases each). Germline CDR1 is SGHAT and CDR2 is FQNNGV. This CDR3 region has 16 residues. Trimming removed 8 bases at V and 0 bases at J, with 20 bases between. This chain's CDR3 is CASERVGGTLSYEQYF. The CDR3 nucleotides read TGTGCCAGCGAAAGGGTTGGGGGAACTCTCTCCTACGAGCAGTACTTC.

V and J are TRBV7-9 and TRBJ1-2; D call uncertain. CDR3 length equals 15 residues. Germline CDR1 SEHNR, CDR2 FQNEAQ (reference sequence). Trimming pared 1 base from V and 0 bases from J, leaving 9 bases between. This CDR3 reads CASSLDVSSNYGYTF. The CDR3 DNA reads as TGTGCCAGCAGCTTAGACGTGAGCTCTAACTATGGCTACACCTTC.

This clone was recorded a few times. The CDR3 DNA follows: TGCGCCAGCCGACAGCGGGGGGCAGAAGGCTACGAGCAGTACTTC. Translating gives CASRQRGAEGYEQYF. The V and J genes are TRBV5-1 and TRBJ2-7, with TRBD2 matching 9 bases. There are 15 residues in the CDR3. V trimming: 7 bases; J trimming: 3 bases; junction bases outside the gene matches: 11. The germline V gene encodes CDR1 SGHRS and CDR2 YFSETQ.

The chain joins TRBV10-3 to TRBJ2-3, with D possibly called TRBD1 or TRBD2 (5 bases each). Germline V CDR1 and CDR2: ENHRY, SYGVKD. The CDR3 is made up of 15 amino acids. V was clipped by 4 bases and J by 3 bases, with 14 bases between them. CDR3 sequence: CAISAAGTRTDTQYF. As DNA, the CDR3 is TGTGCCATCAGTGCGGCAGGGACGAGGACAGATACGCAGTATTTT.

The CDR3 region has the DNA TGTGCCAGCAGCTTGAGACAGGGTCGAACCGGGGAGCTGTTTTTT. Its protein is CASSLRQGRTGELFF. This chain connects TRBV5-4 to TRBJ2-2; TRBD1 matches 7 bases. Germline V lookup: CDR1 SGHNT, CDR2 YYREEE (reference sequence). The trim removed 1 base at V and 5 bases at J, leaving 5 bases unmatched. This CDR3 is built from 15 residues. The full variable domain, its missing parts supplied by reference TRBV5-4 and TRBJ2-2, is ETGVTQSPTHLIKTRGQQVTLRCSSQSGHNTVSWYQQALGQGPQFIFQYYREEENGRGNFPPRFSGLQFPNYSSELNVNALELDDSALYLCASSLRQGRTGELFFGEGSRLTVL.

The chain combines TRBV18 with TRBJ1-1; D remains ambiguous. Germline loops: CDR1 KGHSH, CDR2 LQKENI. Trimming left V 2 bases short and J 0 bases short, with 10 bases between. This CDR3 region has 15 residues. As DNA, the CDR3 is TGTGCCAGCTCACCAAGAGGGCCCATGAACACTGAAGCTTTCTTT. Translating gives CASSPRGPMNTEAFF.

This clone was observed a single time. The V gene is TRBV9, the J gene TRBJ2-3, with 11 bases matching TRBD2. In germline, CDR1 is SGDLS, CDR2 YYNGEE. V gave up 2 bases and J gave up 2 bases; unmatched junction bases: 4. The CDR3 consists of 16 residues. The CDR3 here is CASSVGSGRATDTQYF. The CDR3 coding sequence is TGTGCCAGCAGCGTGGGTAGCGGGAGGGCCACAGATACGCAGTATTTT.

J is TRBJ2-2 and V is TRBV19; TRBD2 might be the D (5 bases). Per germline, CDR1 LNHDA and CDR2 SQIVND (reference sequence). V shed 5 bases and J shed 0 bases, with 7 bases lying between them. The CDR3 length is 14 residues. CDR3 in amino acids: CASSQLANTGELFF. CDR3 in DNA: TGTGCCAGTAGTCAACTAGCGAACACCGGGGAGCTGTTTTTT.

V is TRBV19 and J is TRBJ2-1; the match to TRBD2 covers 11 bases. Germline V gene data show CDR1 as LNHDA and CDR2 as SQIVND (reference sequence). The CDR3 is 17 residues long. J was trimmed by 4 bases and V by 3 bases; bases with no gene match: 8. CDR3 coding DNA: TGTGCCAGTAGTATTCCGGGACTAGCGGAGAGATACAATGAGCAGTTCTTC. It translates to CASSIPGLAERYNEQFF.

The DNA for the CDR3 is TGTGCCAGCAGCTTGGCGACGGGGGCAGATACGCAGTATTTT. As protein: CASSLATGADTQYF. The V call is TRBV5-4, the J call TRBJ2-3, with D possibly matching TRBD2 (6 bases). The V end was cut by 0 bases, the J end by 4 bases, with 9 bases between. Per germline, CDR1 SGHNT and CDR2 YYREEE (reference sequence). The CDR3 has 14 residues.

The chain carries TRBV5-6 and TRBJ1-1, with no clear D. The CDR3 sequence is 13 residues long. V was clipped by 0 bases and J by 0 bases, with 3 bases between them. Per the germline V gene, CDR1 is SGHDT and CDR2 is YYEEEE. Here the CDR3 reads CASSLGMNTEAFF. CDR3 bases: TGTGCCAGCAGCTTGGGCATGAACACTGAAGCTTTCTTT. The variable domain in full, with the rest retrieved from reference TRBV5-6 and TRBJ1-1, is DAGVTQSPTHLIKTRGQQVTLRCSPKSGHDTVSWYQQALGQGPQFIFQYYEEEERQRGNFPDRFSGHQFPNYSSELNVNALLLGDSALYLCASSLGMNTEAFFGQGTRLTVV.

J is TRBJ2-7 and V is TRBV10-2, with 9 bases matching TRBD2. The CDR3 sequence is 14 residues long. Germline CDR1 WSHSY, CDR2 SAAADI. J was trimmed by 4 bases and V by 8 bases; bases with no gene match: 9. The CDR3 DNA reads TGCGCCAGCTTAAGTAGCGGGAGCTGGTACGAGCAGTACTTC. It codes for CASLSSGSWYEQYF.

This chain links TRBV7-7 with TRBJ1-4; 9 nucleotides align to TRBD1. The CDR3 totals 14 residues. V lost 5 bases and J lost 8; bases outside the gene matches: 6. The germline CDR1 and CDR2 sequences are SSHAT and FNYEAQ (reference sequence). The CDR3 DNA is TGTGCCAGCAGCCCAGGACAGGGGATGGAAAAACTGTTTTTT. This codes for CASSPGQGMEKLFF.

V gene TRBV6-6 combines with J gene TRBJ1-1; the D gene is possibly TRBD1 (5 bases). V shed 2 bases and J shed 0 bases, with 13 bases lying between them. This CDR3 comprises 16 residues. Germline CDR1 MNHNY, CDR2 SVGAGI (reference sequence). DNA for the CDR3: TGTGCCAGCAGTTACGGGGCAGGCTTCATGAACACTGAAGCTTTCTTT. Protein product: CASSYGAGFMNTEAFF.

V gene TRBV14 combines with J gene TRBJ2-4; no clear D. V lost 1 base and J lost 0, with 4 bases in between. The CDR3 contains 14 residues. Germline CDR1 reads SGHDN; CDR2 reads FVKESK. CDR3 nucleotide sequence: TGTGCCAGCAGCCAAGCAGGAGCCAAAAACATTCAGTACTTC. This gives the protein CASSQAGAKNIQYF.

The rearrangement joins TRBV6-6 to TRBJ2-7, with 9 bases that match TRBD2. Germline V lookup: CDR1 MNHNY, CDR2 SVGAGI (reference sequence). V was pared by 0 bases and J by 5 bases, with 8 bases of the junction left unmatched. This CDR3 is 16 amino acids long. The CDR3 DNA follows: TGTGCCAGCAGTTACTCGATTCCGGGACTAGCCAACGAGCAGTACTTC. This codes for CASSYSIPGLANEQYF.

This rearrangement joins TRBV6-2 or TRBV6-3 to TRBJ2-3; 8 bases map to TRBD1. The V gene's germline CDR1 is MNHEY and CDR2 SVGEGT. The CDR3 sequence is 14 residues long. The V and J ends lost 5 bases and 5 bases, in that order; junction bases with no gene match: 6. Here the CDR3 reads CASSPRTGRDTQYF. DNA for the CDR3: TGTGCCAGCAGTCCCAGGACAGGGAGAGATACGCAGTATTTT.